This T cell receptor beta chain was captured in a study of CD8+CD57+ T cells in acquired aplastic anemia. TCR beta VDJ and CDR3 profiling used genomic DNA as template. TCRdb passed the reads through MiXCR, listing each CDR3 protein once. The sample holds approximately 220,000 distinct CDR3 sequences, about half seen once. It was patients with CD8+CD57+ cell expansion by flow cytometry who were chosen for sequencing. Blood was sampled before the patients had received any therapy. The CDR3 runs 14 residues. Germline CDR1 SQVTM, CDR2 ANQGSEA. V was pared by 4 bases and J by 1 base, with 12 bases between. V and J are TRBV29-1 and TRBJ2-3, with D tentatively TRBD1 or TRBD2 (5 bases each). This TCR came from a human donor with aplastic anemia. The sample was sorted CD4+, CD8+, or CD8+CD57+ T cells (not recorded which) from PBMCs. The CDR3 nucleotides read TGCAGCGTTGTGTTGTGGGACGGCACAGATACGCAGTATTTT. Protein product: CSVVLWDGTDTQYF.